This TCR beta chain was found in a study of identical twins. MiXCR, applied by TCRdb to the 5' RACE reads, yields one record per CDR3 protein. The data show 500,000 to 600,000 distinct CDR3 sequences, around 20% seen once. This sample also belongs to another study, concerning T cells expressing NK-cell markers.

Sequences were obtained from CD4+ T cells sorted from blood. The receptor was isolated from a woman younger than 30 in good health.

As DNA, the CDR3 is TGTGCCAGCAATGGAAACAGGGTACAAGAGACCCAGTACTTC. This codes for CASNGNRVQETQYF. This chain joins TRBV7-9 and TRBJ2-5, with D perhaps matching TRBD1 (6 bases). Per germline, CDR1 SEHNR and CDR2 FQNEAQ (reference sequence). This CDR3 spans 14 amino acids. Trimming removed 7 bases at V and 2 bases at J, with 14 bases between. Full variable domain (outside the CDR3, taken from reference TRBV7-9 and TRBJ2-5): DTGVSQNPRHKITKRGQNVTFRCDPISEHNRLYWYRQTLGQGPEFLTYFQNEAQLEKSRLLSDRFSAERPKGSFSTLEIQRTEQGDSAMYLCASNGNRVQETQYFGPGTRLLVL.